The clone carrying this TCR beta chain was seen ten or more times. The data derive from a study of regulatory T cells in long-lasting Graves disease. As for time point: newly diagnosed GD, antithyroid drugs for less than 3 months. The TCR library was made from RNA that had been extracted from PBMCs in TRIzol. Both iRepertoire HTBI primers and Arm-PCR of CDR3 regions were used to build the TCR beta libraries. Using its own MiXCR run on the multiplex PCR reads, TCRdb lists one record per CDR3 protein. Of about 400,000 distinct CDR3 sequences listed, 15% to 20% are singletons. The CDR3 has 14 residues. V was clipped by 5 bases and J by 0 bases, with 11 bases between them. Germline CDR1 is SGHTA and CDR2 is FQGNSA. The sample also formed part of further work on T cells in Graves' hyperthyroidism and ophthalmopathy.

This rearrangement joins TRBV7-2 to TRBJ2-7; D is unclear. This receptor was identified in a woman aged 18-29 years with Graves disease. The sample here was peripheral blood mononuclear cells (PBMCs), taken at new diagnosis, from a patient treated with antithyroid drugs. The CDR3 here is CASSTRRGSYEQYF. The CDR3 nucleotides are TGTGCCAGCAGCACGCGACGAGGCTCCTACGAGCAGTACTTC.